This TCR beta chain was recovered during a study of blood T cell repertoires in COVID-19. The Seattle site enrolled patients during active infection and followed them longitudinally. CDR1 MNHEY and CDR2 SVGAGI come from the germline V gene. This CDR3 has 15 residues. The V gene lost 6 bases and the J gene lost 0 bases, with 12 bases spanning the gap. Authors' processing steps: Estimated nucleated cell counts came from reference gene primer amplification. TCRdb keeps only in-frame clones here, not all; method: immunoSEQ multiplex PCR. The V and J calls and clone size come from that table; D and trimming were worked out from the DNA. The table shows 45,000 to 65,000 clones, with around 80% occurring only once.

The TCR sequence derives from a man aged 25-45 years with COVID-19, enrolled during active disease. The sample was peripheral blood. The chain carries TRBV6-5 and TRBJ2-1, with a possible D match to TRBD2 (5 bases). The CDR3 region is CASRATTSSYNEQFF. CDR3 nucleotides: TGTGCCAGCAGGGCGACTACTAGCTCCTACAATGAGCAGTTCTTC.